The clone carrying this TCR beta chain was seen a handful of times. This record comes from a study of blood T cells in healthy people across ages. The trim removed 5 bases at V and 10 bases at J, leaving 13 bases unmatched. The CDR3 has 15 residues. Germline V gene lookup returns CDR1 SGHTA and CDR2 FQGNSA. With a J-beta primer mix and a sample-barcoded 5' primer, a second PCR ran about 6 to 11 cycles. A single record per CDR3 protein comes from TCRdb applying MiXCR to the 5' RACE reads. The profile shows approximately 800,000 distinct CDR3 sequences, about 36% of them singletons. Researchers collected around 10 milliliters of peripheral blood from every single donor.

Input material: blood. The sequence derives from a man aged 18 to 30 in good health. The chain couples TRBV7-2 to TRBJ1-1; 10 bases align to TRBD1. This CDR3 is CASSDSTGTGVVAFF. The CDR3 nucleotides are TGTGCCAGCAGCGACTCTACCGGGACAGGGGTCGTAGCTTTCTTT.